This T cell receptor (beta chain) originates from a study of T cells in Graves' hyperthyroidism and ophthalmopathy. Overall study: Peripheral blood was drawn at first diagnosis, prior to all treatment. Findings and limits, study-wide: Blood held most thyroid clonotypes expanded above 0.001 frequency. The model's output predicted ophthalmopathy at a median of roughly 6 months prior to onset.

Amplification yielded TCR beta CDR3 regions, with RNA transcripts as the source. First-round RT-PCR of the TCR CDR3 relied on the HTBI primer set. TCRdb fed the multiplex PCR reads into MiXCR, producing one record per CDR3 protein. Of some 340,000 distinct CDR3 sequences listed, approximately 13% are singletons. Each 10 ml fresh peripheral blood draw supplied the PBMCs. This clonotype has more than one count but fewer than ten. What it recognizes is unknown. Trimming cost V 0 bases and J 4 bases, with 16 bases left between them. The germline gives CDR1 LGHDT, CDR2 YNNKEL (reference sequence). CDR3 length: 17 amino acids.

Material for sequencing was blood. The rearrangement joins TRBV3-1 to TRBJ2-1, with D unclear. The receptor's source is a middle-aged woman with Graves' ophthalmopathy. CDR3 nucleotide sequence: TGTGCCAGCAGCCAAGATCAGTTACGGCTCCTTTACAATGAGCAGTTCTTC. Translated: CASSQDQLRLLYNEQFF.